The 14 T cell receptor beta chains below all came from one sample that was sequenced in a study of vaccination effects on CD4 cells after COVID-19. No antigen has been assigned to these receptors. Libraries were prepared by immunoSEQ multiplex PCR; TCRdb keeps only in-frame clonotypes and omits some of them. The repertoire holds under 25,000 clones, with roughly 70% as singletons. CD4+ T cells specific for antigen were expanded with viral peptide pools by the ViraFEST assay before sequencing. Isolation of CD4+ T cells took place after ten to eleven days of culture. Their SARS-CoV-2 infection, verified by PCR, occurred between March and December 2020. The sample here was CD4+ T cells from PBMCs cultured with a peptide pool, taken before COVID-19 vaccination. Receptors were obtained from a human donor who had a prior SARS-CoV-2 infection.

The rearrangement joins TRBV6-1 to TRBJ2-5, with D unresolved. Deletions cut 0 bases from V and 1 base from J, with 9 bases between. This CDR3 contains 15 residues. Germline-derived CDR1 and CDR2 are MNHNS and SASEGT. The CDR3 bases are TGTGCCAGCAGTGAAGCTAAGCTAGTCCAAGAGACCCAGTACTTC. Its translation is CASSEAKLVQETQYF.

The chain is built from TRBV6-6 and TRBJ2-5, with 7 bases identical to TRBD1. CDR1 and CDR2 (germline): MNHNY, SVGAGI (reference sequence). CDR3 length: 16 amino acids. Trimming removed 0 bases from V and 5 bases from J; junction bases left unmatched: 9. This CDR3 is CASSYSSEGRGETQYF. CDR3 in DNA: TGTGCCAGCAGTTACTCGAGCGAGGGCAGGGGGGAGACCCAGTACTTC.

The chain couples TRBV7-2 to TRBJ2-3; TRBD2 agrees at 8 bases. Losses at the gene ends were 4 bases for V and 4 bases for J; bases not matched to a gene: 10. The CDR3 runs to 16 residues. From germline, CDR1 is SGHTA and CDR2 FQGNSA. The CDR3 DNA reads TGTGCCAGCAGCTCCGGACTAGCCCGAGAAGCAGATACGCAGTATTTT. As protein: CASSSGLAREADTQYF.

This chain connects TRBV5-1 to TRBJ2-1; D possibly corresponds to TRBD1 (6 bases). Trimming took off 7 bases at V and 3 bases at J, with 17 bases between the two ends. Germline-derived CDR1 and CDR2 are SGHRS and YFSETQ. This CDR3 is 15 amino acids long. The CDR3 loop is CASCQTGSNYNEQFF. In nucleotides, the CDR3 is TGCGCCAGCTGCCAAACAGGGTCGAACTACAATGAGCAGTTCTTC.

This clone was observed a single time. This chain joins TRBV6-5 and TRBJ2-7, with 8 bases fitting TRBD1. The CDR3 contains 16 residues. Per germline, CDR1 MNHEY and CDR2 SVGAGI. After removal of 2 bases from V and 2 bases from J, the junction contained 8 bases not matched to a gene. CDR3 loop: CASSYRPTGATYEQYF. DNA of the CDR3: TGTGCCAGCAGTTACCGACCGACAGGGGCGACCTACGAGCAGTACTTC.

DNA for the CDR3: TGTGCCTGGAGCTTAAAGACCGGGACTAGCGGGAGGCCCCAGTACTTC. Its protein is CAWSLKTGTSGRPQYF. V and J are TRBV30 and TRBJ2-7; TRBD2 matches 15 bases. The CDR3 totals 16 residues. Germline loops: CDR1 GTSNPN, CDR2 SVGIG (reference sequence). After removal of 3 bases from V and 10 bases from J, the junction contained 13 bases not matched to a gene.

This clone occurred a few times. The CDR3 spells CSVFPTGGGETQYF. The CDR3 DNA reads TGCAGCGTCTTTCCTACAGGGGGCGGGGAGACCCAGTACTTC. The chain links TRBV29-1 to TRBJ2-5; 9 nucleotides match TRBD1. The CDR3 runs 14 residues. Germline V gene sequence: CDR1 SQVTM, CDR2 ANQGSEA. With 6 bases clipped from V and 5 bases from J, the junction kept 10 bases outside the gene matches.

V is TRBV28 and J is TRBJ2-3; 7 bases line up with TRBD1. CDR3 length equals 15 residues. From germline, CDR1 is MDHEN and CDR2 SYDVKM. Trimming took 4 bases from V and 2 from J; bases not matched to a gene: 6. The CDR3 sequence is CASSYRGRATDTQYF. Here the CDR3 DNA reads TGTGCCAGCAGTTACAGGGGTCGCGCCACAGATACGCAGTATTTT.

This clone has more than one count but fewer than ten. The chain is built from TRBV4-2 and TRBJ2-2; perhaps TRBD2 as D (6 bases). The CDR3 extends over 16 amino acids. CDR1 and CDR2 (germline): LGHNA, YNFKEQ. Trimming pared 1 base from V and 5 bases from J, leaving 14 bases between. The CDR3 protein is CASSQVHGGMTGELFF. CDR3 nucleotides: TGTGCCAGCAGCCAAGTTCATGGGGGGATGACCGGGGAGCTGTTTTTT.

The rearrangement uses TRBV5-6 and TRBJ2-5; D unresolved. Deletions cut 2 bases from V and 7 bases from J, with 9 bases between. This CDR3 region has 12 residues. Per the germline V gene, CDR1 is SGHDT and CDR2 is YYEEEE. The CDR3: CASSFGVGTQYF. For the CDR3, the DNA is TGTGCCAGCAGCTTTGGAGTGGGGACCCAGTACTTC.

The chain carries TRBV2 and TRBJ1-3, with TRBD1 identical over 7 bases. This CDR3 contains 15 residues. Germline CDR1 SNHLY, CDR2 FYNNEI. The junction had 9 bases not matched to a gene; V was cut back by 6 bases and J by 4 bases. CDR3 bases: TGTGCCAGCAGGCGAACACAGGGGACCGGAAACACCATATATTTT. Translation: CASRRTQGTGNTIYF.

This chain links TRBV6-5 with TRBJ1-5, with D possibly TRBD1 on 5 matching bases. The CDR3 contains 15 residues. With 6 bases removed from V and 6 bases from J, the gap between germline ends came to 18 bases. CDR1 and CDR2 (germline): MNHEY, SVGAGI. CDR3 DNA: TGTGCCAGCAGCGAGACCCAGACTAGGGGTCAGCCCCAGCATTTT. It specifies CASSETQTRGQPQHF.

This chain links TRBV5-6 with TRBJ2-7, with a tentative D call TRBD2 (7 bases). The CDR3 extends over 17 amino acids. V lost 3 bases to trimming and J lost 6 bases, with 25 bases between them. The germline V gene has CDR1 SGHDT and CDR2 YYEEEE. The CDR3 sequence is CASSSRQTSPEGGEQYF. The CDR3 DNA follows: TGTGCCAGCAGCTCCCGACAGACTAGCCCAGAAGGGGGCGAGCAGTACTTC.

The chain has TRBV5-1 and TRBJ1-5; D unclear. The CDR3 loop spans 13 amino acids. Trimming stripped 1 base from V and 7 bases from J, with 9 bases between. CDR1 SGHRS and CDR2 YFSETQ come from the germline V gene. The CDR3 bases are TGCGCCAGCAGCTTGAATAGCGAACAGCCCCAGCATTTT. Protein product: CASSLNSEQPQHF.